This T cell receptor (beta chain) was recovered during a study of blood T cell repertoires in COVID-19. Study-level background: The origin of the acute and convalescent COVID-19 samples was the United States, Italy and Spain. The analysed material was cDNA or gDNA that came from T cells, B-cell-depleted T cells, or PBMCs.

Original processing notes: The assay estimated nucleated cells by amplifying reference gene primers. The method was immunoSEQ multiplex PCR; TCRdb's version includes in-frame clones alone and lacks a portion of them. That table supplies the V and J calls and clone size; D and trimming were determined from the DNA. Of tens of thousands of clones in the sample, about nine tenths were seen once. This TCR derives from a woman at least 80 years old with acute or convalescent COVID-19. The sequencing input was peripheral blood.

CDR3 bases: TGTGCCAGCAGCCAAGGGTCCGGGAGCTCCTACAATGAGCAGTTCTTC. Translating it yields CASSQGSGSSYNEQFF. V gene TRBV7-6 combines with J gene TRBJ2-1, with TRBD2 as a possible D gene (6 bases). The germline V gene has CDR1 SGHVS and CDR2 FNYEAQ. Trimming shortened V by 5 bases and J by 0 bases, and 14 bases separated the two germline ends. The CDR3 covers 16 residues. The whole variable domain, remainder taken from reference TRBV7-6 and TRBJ2-1, is GAGVSQSPRYKVTKRGQDVALRCDPISGHVSLYWYRQALGQGPEFLTYFNYEAQQDKSGLPNDRFSAERPEGSISTLTIQRTEQRDSAMYRCASSQGSGSSYNEQFFGPGTRLTVL.